These T cell receptor beta chains were read from a single sample in a study of T cell changes during pregnancy in multiple sclerosis. The repertoire was sequenced with immunoSEQ multiplex PCR; TCRdb's copy has only in-frame clones and lacks some. The table has about 33,000 clones, about 91% seen once. The starting material was CD4+ T cells from peripheral blood mononuclear cells, obtained in the third trimester of pregnancy. Source of these receptors: a female donor in good health, enrolled as a control in a pregnancy study. Each CDR3 is given with its conserved first and last residue. D genes are given only for firm matches. Size values are once, few and many counts, or a class for expanded clones, and some rows have none.

size,J,D,V,CDR3,DNA
.,TRBJ2-6,.,TRBV7-6,CASSLRPGSGANVLTF,TGTGCCAGCAGCTTACGTCCGGGCTCTGGGGCCAACGTCCTGACTTTC
.,TRBJ1-1,.,TRBV15,CATSTAAGMNTEAFF,TGTGCCACCAGCACCGCCGCAGGGATGAACACTGAAGCTTTCTTT
.,TRBJ2-2,.,TRBV19,CASSREYTGELFF,TGTGCCAGTAGCCGGGAGTACACCGGGGAGCTGTTTTTT
once,TRBJ1-1,.,TRBV5-1,CASSLVEGTTEAFF,TGCGCCAGCAGCTTGGTGGAGGGGACCACTGAAGCTTTCTTT
.,TRBJ1-3,TRBD1,TRBV10-2,CASSGTGNGNTIYF,TGCGCCAGCAGTGGGACAGGGAACGGAAACACCATATATTTT
.,TRBJ2-2,TRBD2,TRBV29-1,CSVSGGAYGELFF,TGCAGCGTTAGCGGGGGGGCCTACGGGGAGCTGTTTTTT
.,TRBJ1-2,TRBD1,TRBV29-1,CSVLIWDRGDYGYTF,TGCAGCGTCCTAATTTGGGACAGGGGAGACTACGGCTACACCTTC
once,TRBJ2-5,TRBD1,TRBV10-3,CAISDLGQGSETQYF,TGTGCCATCAGTGATTTGGGACAGGGGAGCGAGACCCAGTACTTC
.,TRBJ1-3,.,TRBV11-2,CASSPSPGNTIYF,TGTGCCAGCAGCCCCAGTCCTGGAAACACCATATATTTT
.,TRBJ1-6,.,TRBV15,CATSRDLGSSYNSPLHF,TGTGCCACCAGCAGAGATCTTGGGAGCTCCTATAATTCACCCCTCCACTTT
.,TRBJ1-1,TRBD1,TRBV7-8,CASSGGQRNTEAFF,TGTGCCAGCAGCGGGGGACAGAGGAACACTGAAGCTTTCTTT
few,TRBJ2-2,.,TRBV7-9,CASSLAHGELFF,TGTGCCAGCAGCTTAGCACACGGGGAGCTGTTTTTT
.,TRBJ2-3,TRBD2,TRBV28,CASSFRGLASYTQYF,TGTGCCAGCAGTTTTAGGGGACTAGCGAGTTATACGCAGTATTTT
.,TRBJ2-3,.,TRBV27,CASRGAGTDTQYF,TGTGCCAGCAGGGGGGCAGGGACAGATACGCAGTATTTT
.,TRBJ1-2,.,TRBV5-1,CASSFGQTNYGYTF,TGCGCCAGCAGCTTTGGACAGACTAACTATGGCTACACCTTC
.,TRBJ1-2,TRBD1,TRBV7-8,CASSAGGFGYGYTF,TGTGCCAGCAGCGCAGGGGGGTTCGGGTATGGCTACACCTTC
.,TRBJ1-1,.,TRBV2,CASLAVRGTEAFF,TGTGCCAGCCTCGCAGTTAGGGGCACTGAAGCTTTCTTT
.,TRBJ2-7,.,TRBV4-3,CASSLIGGTYEQYF,TGCGCCAGCAGCCTTATCGGGGGAACCTACGAGCAGTACTTC
.,TRBJ2-7,TRBD1,TRBV5-1,CASSRDRGSYEQYF,TGCGCCAGCAGCCGTGACAGGGGCTCCTACGAGCAGTACTTC
.,TRBJ2-3,TRBD2,TRBV27,CASKFGLGWDTQYF,TGTGCCAGCAAATTCGGACTAGGGTGGGATACGCAGTATTTT
once,TRBJ1-5,.,TRBV28,CASRTDRRGNQPQHF,TGTGCCAGCAGAACTGATAGGAGGGGCAATCAGCCCCAGCATTTT
.,TRBJ2-3,TRBD2,TRBV27,CASSSRTSGRPTDTQYF,TGTGCCAGCAGTTCTCGGACTAGCGGGAGACCCACAGATACGCAGTATTTT